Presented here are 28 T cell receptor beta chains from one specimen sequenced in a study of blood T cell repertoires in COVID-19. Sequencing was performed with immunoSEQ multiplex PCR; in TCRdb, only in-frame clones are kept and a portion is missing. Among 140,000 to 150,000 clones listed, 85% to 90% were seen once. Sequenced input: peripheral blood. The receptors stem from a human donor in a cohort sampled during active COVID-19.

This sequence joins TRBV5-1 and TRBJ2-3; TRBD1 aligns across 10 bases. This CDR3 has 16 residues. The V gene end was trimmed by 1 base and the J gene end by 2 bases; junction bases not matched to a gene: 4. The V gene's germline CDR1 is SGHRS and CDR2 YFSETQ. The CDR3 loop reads CASSLRGQGTTDTQYF. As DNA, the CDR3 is TGCGCCAGCAGCTTGAGGGGACAGGGGACCACAGATACGCAGTATTTT.

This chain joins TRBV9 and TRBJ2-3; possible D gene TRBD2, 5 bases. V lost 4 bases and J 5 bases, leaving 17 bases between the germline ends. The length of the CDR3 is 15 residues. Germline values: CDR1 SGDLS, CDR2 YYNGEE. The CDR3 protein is CASSPSDWFKDTQYF. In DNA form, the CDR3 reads TGTGCCAGCAGCCCATCGGACTGGTTTAAAGATACGCAGTATTTT.

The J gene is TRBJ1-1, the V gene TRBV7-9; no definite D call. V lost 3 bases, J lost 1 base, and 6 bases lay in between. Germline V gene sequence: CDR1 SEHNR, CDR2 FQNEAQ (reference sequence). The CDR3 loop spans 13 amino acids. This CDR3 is CASSFSGNTEAFF. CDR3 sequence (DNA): TGTGCCAGCAGCTTCTCAGGGAACACTGAAGCTTTCTTT.

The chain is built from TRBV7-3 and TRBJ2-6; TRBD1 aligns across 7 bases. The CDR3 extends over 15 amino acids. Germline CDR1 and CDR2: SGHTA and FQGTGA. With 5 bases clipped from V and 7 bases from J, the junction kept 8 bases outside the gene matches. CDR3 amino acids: CASSRGQVGANVLTF. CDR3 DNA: TGTGCCAGCAGCCGCGGACAGGTCGGTGCCAACGTCCTGACTTTC.

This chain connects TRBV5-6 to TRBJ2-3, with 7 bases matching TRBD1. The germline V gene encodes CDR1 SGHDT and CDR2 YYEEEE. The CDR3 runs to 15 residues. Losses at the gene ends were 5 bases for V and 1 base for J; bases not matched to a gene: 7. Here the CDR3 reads CASRHRQGRTDTQYF. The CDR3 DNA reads TGTGCCAGCAGACATAGACAGGGCCGCACAGATACGCAGTATTTT.

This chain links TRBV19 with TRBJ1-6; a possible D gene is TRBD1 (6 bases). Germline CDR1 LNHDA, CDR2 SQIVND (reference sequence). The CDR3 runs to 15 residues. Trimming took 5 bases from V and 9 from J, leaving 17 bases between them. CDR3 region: CASSLRTADGSPLHF. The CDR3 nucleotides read TGTGCCAGTAGTCTAAGGACAGCAGACGGTTCACCCCTCCACTTT.

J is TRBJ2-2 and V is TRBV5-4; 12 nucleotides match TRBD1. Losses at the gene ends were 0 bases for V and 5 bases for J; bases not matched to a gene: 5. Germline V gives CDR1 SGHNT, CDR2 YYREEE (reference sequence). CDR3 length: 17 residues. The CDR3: CASSLGGQGAVTGELFF. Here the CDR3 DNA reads TGTGCCAGCAGCTTGGGGGGACAGGGGGCGGTAACCGGGGAGCTGTTTTTT.

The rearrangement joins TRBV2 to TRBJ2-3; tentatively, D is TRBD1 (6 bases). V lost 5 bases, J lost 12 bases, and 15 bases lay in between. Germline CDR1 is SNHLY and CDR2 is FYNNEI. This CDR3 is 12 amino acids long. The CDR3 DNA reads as TGTGCCAGCAGTCCGGGACAAAGTAATCAGTATTTT. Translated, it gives CASSPGQSNQYF.

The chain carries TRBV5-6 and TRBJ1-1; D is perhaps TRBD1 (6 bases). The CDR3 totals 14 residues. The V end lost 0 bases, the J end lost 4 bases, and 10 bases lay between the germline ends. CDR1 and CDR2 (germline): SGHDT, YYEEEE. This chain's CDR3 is CASSLDRTATEAFF. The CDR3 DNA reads TGTGCCAGCAGCTTGGATCGGACAGCCACTGAAGCTTTCTTT.

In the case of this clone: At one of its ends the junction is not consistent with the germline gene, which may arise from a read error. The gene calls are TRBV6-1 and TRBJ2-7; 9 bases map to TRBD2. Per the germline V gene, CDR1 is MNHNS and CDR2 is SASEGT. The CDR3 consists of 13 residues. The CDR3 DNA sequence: TGTGCCAGCAGTGAAGTCTCTAGCGGGAAAACTAGATTC. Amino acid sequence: CASSEVSSGKTRF.

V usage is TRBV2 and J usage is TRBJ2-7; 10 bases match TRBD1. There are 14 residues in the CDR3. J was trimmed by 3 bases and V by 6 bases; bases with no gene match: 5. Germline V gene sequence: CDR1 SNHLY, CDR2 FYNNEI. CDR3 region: CASRAGTGVYEQYF. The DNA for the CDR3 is TGTGCCAGCAGGGCCGGGACAGGGGTCTACGAGCAGTACTTC.

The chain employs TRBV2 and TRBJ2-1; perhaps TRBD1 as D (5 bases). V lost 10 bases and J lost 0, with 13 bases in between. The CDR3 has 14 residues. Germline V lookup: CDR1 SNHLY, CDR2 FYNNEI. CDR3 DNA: TGTGCCACCCAAGGGGCTAGCTCCTACAATGAGCAGTTCTTC. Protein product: CATQGASSYNEQFF.

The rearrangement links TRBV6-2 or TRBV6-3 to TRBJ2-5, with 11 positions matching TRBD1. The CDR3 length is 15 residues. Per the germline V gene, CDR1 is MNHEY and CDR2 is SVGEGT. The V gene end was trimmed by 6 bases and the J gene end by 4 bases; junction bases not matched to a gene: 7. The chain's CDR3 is CASSRGTGGRETQYF. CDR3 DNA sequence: TGTGCCAGCAGCCGAGGGACAGGGGGGCGAGAGACCCAGTACTTC.

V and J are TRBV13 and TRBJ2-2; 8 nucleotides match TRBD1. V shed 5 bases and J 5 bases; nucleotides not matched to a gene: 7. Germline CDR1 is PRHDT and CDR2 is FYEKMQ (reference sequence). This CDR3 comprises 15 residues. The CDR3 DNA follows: TGTGCCAGCAGCACGGTAGACAGGGGAACCGGGGAGCTGTTTTTT. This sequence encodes CASSTVDRGTGELFF.

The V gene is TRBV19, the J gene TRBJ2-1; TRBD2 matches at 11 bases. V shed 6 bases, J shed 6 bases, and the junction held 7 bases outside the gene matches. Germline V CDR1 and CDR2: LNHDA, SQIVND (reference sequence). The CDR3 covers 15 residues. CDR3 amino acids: CASSLLAGAPNEQFF. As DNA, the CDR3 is TGTGCCAGTAGCCTACTAGCGGGGGCCCCCAATGAGCAGTTCTTC.

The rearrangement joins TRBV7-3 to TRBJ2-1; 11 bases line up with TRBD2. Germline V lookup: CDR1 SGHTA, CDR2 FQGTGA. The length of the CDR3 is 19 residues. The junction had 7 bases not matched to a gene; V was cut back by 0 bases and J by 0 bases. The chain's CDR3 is CASSLTSRTSGGSYNEQFF. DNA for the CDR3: TGTGCCAGCAGCTTAACCTCGCGTACTAGCGGGGGCTCCTACAATGAGCAGTTCTTC.

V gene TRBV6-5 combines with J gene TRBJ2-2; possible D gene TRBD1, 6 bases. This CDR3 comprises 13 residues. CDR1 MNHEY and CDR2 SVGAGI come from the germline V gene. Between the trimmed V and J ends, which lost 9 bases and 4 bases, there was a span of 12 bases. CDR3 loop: CASTRGFTGELFF. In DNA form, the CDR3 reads TGTGCCAGTACCAGGGGTTTCACCGGGGAGCTGTTTTTT.

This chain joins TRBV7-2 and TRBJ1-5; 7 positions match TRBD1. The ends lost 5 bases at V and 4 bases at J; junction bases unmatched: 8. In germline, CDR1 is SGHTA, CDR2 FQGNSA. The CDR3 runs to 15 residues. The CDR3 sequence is CASSMGTVRNQPQHF. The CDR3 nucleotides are TGTGCCAGCAGCATGGGGACAGTAAGGAATCAGCCCCAGCATTTT.

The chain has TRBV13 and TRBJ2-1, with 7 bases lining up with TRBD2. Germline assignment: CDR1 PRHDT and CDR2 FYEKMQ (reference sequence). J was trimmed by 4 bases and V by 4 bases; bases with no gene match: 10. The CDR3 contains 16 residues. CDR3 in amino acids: CASSSPTSWWYNEQFF. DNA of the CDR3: TGTGCCAGCAGCTCTCCGACTAGCTGGTGGTACAATGAGCAGTTCTTC.

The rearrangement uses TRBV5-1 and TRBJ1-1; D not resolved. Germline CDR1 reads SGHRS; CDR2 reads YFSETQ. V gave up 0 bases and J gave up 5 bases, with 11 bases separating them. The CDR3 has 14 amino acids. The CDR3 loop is CASSLGRAGTEAFF. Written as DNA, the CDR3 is TGCGCCAGCAGCTTGGGACGGGCGGGGACTGAAGCTTTCTTT.

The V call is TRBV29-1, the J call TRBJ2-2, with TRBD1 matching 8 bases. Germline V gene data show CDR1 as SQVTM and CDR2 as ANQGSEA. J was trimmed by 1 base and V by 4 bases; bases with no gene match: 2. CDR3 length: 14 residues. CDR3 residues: CSVVGQENTGELFF. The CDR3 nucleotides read TGCAGCGTTGTGGGACAGGAGAACACCGGGGAGCTGTTTTTT.

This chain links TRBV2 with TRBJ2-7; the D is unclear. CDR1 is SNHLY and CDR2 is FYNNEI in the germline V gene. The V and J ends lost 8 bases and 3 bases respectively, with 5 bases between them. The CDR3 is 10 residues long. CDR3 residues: CASRGYEQYF. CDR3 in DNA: TGTGCCAGCCGAGGCTACGAGCAGTACTTC.

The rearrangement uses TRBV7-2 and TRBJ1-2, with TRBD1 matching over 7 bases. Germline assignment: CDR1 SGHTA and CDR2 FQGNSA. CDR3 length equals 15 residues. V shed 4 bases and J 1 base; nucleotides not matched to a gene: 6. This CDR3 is CASSSRGGDNYGYTF. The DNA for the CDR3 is TGTGCCAGCAGCTCAAGAGGGGGCGATAACTATGGCTACACCTTC.

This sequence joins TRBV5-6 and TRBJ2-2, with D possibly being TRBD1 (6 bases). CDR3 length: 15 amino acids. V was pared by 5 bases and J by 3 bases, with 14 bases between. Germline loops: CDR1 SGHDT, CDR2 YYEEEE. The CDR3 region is CASSMIGGYTGELFF. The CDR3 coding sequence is TGTGCCAGCAGTATGATAGGGGGTTACACCGGGGAGCTGTTTTTT.

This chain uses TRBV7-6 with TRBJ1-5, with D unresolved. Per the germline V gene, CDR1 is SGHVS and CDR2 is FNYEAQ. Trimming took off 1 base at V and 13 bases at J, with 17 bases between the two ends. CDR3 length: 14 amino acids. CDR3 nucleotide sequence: TGTGCCAGCAGCTTAGGGAGGTCGTCGGAGAGGCAGCATTTT. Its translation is CASSLGRSSERQHF.

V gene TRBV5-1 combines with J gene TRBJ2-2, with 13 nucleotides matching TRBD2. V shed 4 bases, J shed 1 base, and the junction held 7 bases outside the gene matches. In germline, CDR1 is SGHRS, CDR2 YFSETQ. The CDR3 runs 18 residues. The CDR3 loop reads CASSSGLAGVKNTGELFF. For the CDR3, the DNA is TGCGCCAGCAGCAGCGGACTAGCGGGAGTGAAGAACACCGGGGAGCTGTTTTTT.

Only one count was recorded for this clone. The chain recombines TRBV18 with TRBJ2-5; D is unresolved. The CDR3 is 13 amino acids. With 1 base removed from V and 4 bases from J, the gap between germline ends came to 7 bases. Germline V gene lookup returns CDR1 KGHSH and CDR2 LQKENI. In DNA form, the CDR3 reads TGTGCCAGCTCACCACAATTCTTAGAGACCCAGTACTTC. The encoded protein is CASSPQFLETQYF.

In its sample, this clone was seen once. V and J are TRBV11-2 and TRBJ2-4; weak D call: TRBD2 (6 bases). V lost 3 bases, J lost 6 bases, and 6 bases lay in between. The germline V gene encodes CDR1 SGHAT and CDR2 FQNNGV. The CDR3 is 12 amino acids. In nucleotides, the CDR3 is TGTGCCAGCAGCTTGGGGGGAAACATTCAGTACTTC. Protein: CASSLGGNIQYF.